One T cell receptor (beta chain) is described in this entry. The antigen this receptor binds is unknown. No quality values exist for individual bases; no much larger clone is one base distant. The data derive from a study of T-cell memory formation after mild COVID-19 (dated by TCRdb to about 2021). Turning to the overall study: Most TCR sequence clusters were specific to one of the two donors. In two donors, T-cell clones that expanded and contracted after mild COVID-19 were followed by sequencing TCRalpha and TCRbeta repertoires longitudinally. The cohort comprised two young, previously healthy adult volunteers, one female and one male. The full study reports these points: The detection of some responding clones in pre-infection memory suggests that pre-existing cross-reactive memory T cells joined the SARS-CoV-2 response. Only a couple of mild cases were covered by the study, and larger cohorts that include severe cases with pre-infection samples were considered necessary. Clones that contracted from day 15 to 85 showed balanced CD4/CD8 phenotypes, whereas a second wave of clones that expanded from day 15 to 37 leaned towards CD4+. Contracting CD4+ clones turned up mainly in the CM and EM memory subsets, whereas EMRA was where CD8+ clones were enriched. Whether the second-wave clones peaking on day 37 were SARS-CoV-2 specific was not confirmed.

Spanning cysteine to phenylalanine, the CDR3 consists of 14 amino acids. Kept here is only the CDR3 DNA, which spans 42 bases and is read in frame from base 1. The germline V end is reduced by 5 bases and the J end by 4 bases; junction bases left unmatched: 4. CDR1 and CDR2, looked up from the germline V gene, are SGHAT and FQNNGV. For sequencing, an Illumina NovaSeq 6000 was employed. Using 5'RACE with constant-segment primers, TCRalpha and TCRbeta cDNA libraries were constructed, with sample barcodes and unique molecular identifiers added in the process. Trizol reagent was used to extract RNA from every sample. The libraries were amplified in two PCR steps, and the second step added a second sample barcode and Illumina TruSeq adapters. Libraries were sequenced on an Illumina NovaSeq with 2 x 150 bp paired-end reads. The paper's data handling went like this. Demultiplexing of reads and collapsing into UMI-guided consensus sequences were performed with migec v1.2.7. Using mixcr v2.1.11, UMI consensuses were aligned to TRA and TRB V and J templates and then assembled into clonotypes. A clonotype was counted as expanded or contracted only when both edgeR and NoisET called the clonotype significant, with the noise models trained on biological replicates. edgeR calls used a false discovery rate-adjusted p below 0.01 and a log2 fold-change threshold of 1. As an exploratory analysis of dynamics, PCA with hierarchical clustering was applied to max-normalized trajectories of the 1000 most abundant clonotypes. Separately sequenced CD4+ and CD8+ repertoires were used to assign a CD4 or CD8 phenotype to each responding clone. Starting from the raw public reads, TCRdb applied fastp trimming at Q25, assembled clones with MiXCR and retained in-frame beta chains. CDR3 protein duplicates are merged, each entry listing the most common genes and DNA. TCRdb, rather than the study authors, made the V and J calls. Within this sample are about 560,000 distinct CDR3 sequences, with roughly 20% of them counted one time only. Around 8.4% of the sample rests with the top ten.

Ficoll-Paque density gradient centrifugation was the method used to isolate PBMCs. The clonotype originates from an adult woman who had mild COVID-19 (a few samples of this study predate the infection). The sample titles of this study are shuffled in the database, so cell type and time point are left out; the donor was told from shared clones. Rearrangement joined TRBV11-2 to TRBJ2-5; a stretch of 10 junction bases matches TRBD2. Sample: PBMCs or a T cell subset sorted from them (not recorded which). The sequence in DNA is TGTGCCAGCAGCCTCACTAGCGGGGTAGAGACCCAGTACTTC. Its translation is CASSLTSGVETQYF.